The sequence of this T cell receptor (beta chain) was determined in a study of blood T cells in healthy people across ages. Looking at the study overall: Capture via template switching afforded approximately one barcoded beta molecule per two T cells. Whole-study results and caveats: Older age coincided with a roughly linear decline in TCR beta diversity per million T cells.

Alongside a J-beta primer mix, a sample-barcoded 5' primer served in a second PCR lasting about 7 to 12 cycles. From the 5' RACE reads, TCRdb called clonotypes with MiXCR, one entry per CDR3 protein. The repertoire includes more than 1 million distinct CDR3 sequences, roughly 45% of them detected once, and approximately 20% sits in the top ten. Extracted total RNA amounted to at least 5.5 micrograms for each sample. As regards this clonotype: As yet, its antigen is unknown.

CDR1 and CDR2 (germline): DFQATT, SNEGSKA (reference sequence). The length of the CDR3 is 15 residues. The trim removed 0 bases at V and 4 bases at J, leaving 3 bases unmatched. The sequenced sample was blood. The receptor comes from a woman aged 60-70 years in good health. This rearrangement joins TRBV20-1 to TRBJ2-7; 13 nucleotides match TRBD2. Written as DNA, the CDR3 is TGCAGTGCTAGAGATCCGGGACTAGCGGGGTACGAGCAGTACTTC. Encoded protein: CSARDPGLAGYEQYF.